The clone carrying this TCR beta chain occurred once. Primed by a sample-barcoded 5' primer and a J-beta primer mix, a second PCR proceeded for roughly 6 to 12 cycles. In TCRdb, the 5' RACE reads were re-called with MiXCR into one record per CDR3 protein. This table has about 1.4 million distinct CDR3 sequences, approximately 59% appearing once. These data are taken from a study of blood T cells in healthy people across ages. Germline-derived CDR1 and CDR2 are DFQATT and SNEGSKA (reference sequence). The CDR3 has 13 amino acids. Sequencing was done on a sample of blood. The receptor's source is a man aged 18 to 35 in good health. The rearrangement uses TRBV20-1 and TRBJ2-7; TRBD1 might be the D (5 bases). The J call is in doubt because the DNA end fits TRBJ2-5 better. The CDR3 DNA reads TGCAGTGCTATACGTCAGGGTGGCGAGACCCAGTACTTC. Its protein product is CSAIRQGGETQYF.